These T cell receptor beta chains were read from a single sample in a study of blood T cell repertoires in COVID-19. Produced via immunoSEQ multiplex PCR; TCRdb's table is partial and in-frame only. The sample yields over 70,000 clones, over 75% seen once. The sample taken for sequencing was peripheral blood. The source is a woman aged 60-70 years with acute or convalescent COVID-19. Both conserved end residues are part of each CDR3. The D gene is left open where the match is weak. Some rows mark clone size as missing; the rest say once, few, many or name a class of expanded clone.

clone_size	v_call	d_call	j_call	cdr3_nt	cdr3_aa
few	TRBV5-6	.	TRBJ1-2	TGTGCCAGCAGCTTTTACGGGGAAAACTATGGCTACACCTTC	CASSFYGENYGYTF
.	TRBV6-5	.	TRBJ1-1	TGTGCCAGCACACGTAGGGGCTTGAACACTGAAGCTTTCTTT	CASTRRGLNTEAFF
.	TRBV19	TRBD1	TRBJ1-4	TGTGCCAGTCGGGACAGGGGTACGGCTAATGAAAAACTGTTTTTT	CASRDRGTANEKLFF
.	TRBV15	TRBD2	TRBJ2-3	TGTGCCACCAGCAGAGAGTTAGCGGGAGGGCCGCACACAGATACGCAGTATTTT	CATSRELAGGPHTDTQYF
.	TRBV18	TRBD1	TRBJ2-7	TGTGCCAGCTCACAAAGGGACAGGGGGTACTCCTACGAGCAGTACTTC	CASSQRDRGYSYEQYF
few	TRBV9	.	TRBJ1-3	TGTGCCAGCAGCCCGGGGGGAGAAGGCGGACGAGTCTGGGGAAACACCATATATTTT	CASSPGGEGGRVWGNTIYF
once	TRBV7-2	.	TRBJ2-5	TGTGCCAGCAGCTTAATAACGGGGAGGGAGACCCAGTACTTC	CASSLITGRETQYF
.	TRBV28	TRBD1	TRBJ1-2	TGTGCCAGCAGTCTCAATTCTGGGACAGTTTATGGCTACACCTTC	CASSLNSGTVYGYTF
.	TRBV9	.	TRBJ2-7	TGTGCCAGCAGCGTAGCGCAGGTCGGCGAGCAGTACTTC	CASSVAQVGEQYF
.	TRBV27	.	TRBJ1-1	TGTGCCAGCAGTGCACCGGGCGGGTACACTGAAGCTTTCTTT	CASSAPGGYTEAFF
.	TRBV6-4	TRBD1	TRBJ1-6	TGTGCCAGCAGTGACTCGACAGGGGGTTCACCCCTCCACTTT	CASSDSTGGSPLHF
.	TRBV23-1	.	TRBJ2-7	TGCGCCAGCAGTCAACCGACGGTAACGAAGTCCGGGACTGGGGGGTCCTACGAGCAGTACTTC	CASSQPTVTKSGTGGSYEQYF
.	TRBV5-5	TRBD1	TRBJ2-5	TGTGCCAGCAGCTTGTATGGGGTGACAGGGGCGGAGACCCAGTACTTC	CASSLYGVTGAETQYF
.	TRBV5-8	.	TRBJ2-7	TGTGCCAGCGCCCATTACCGCGGGGTTTTCTCCTACGAGCAGTACTTC	CASAHYRGVFSYEQYF
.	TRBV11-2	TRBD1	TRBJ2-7	TGTGCCAGCAGTCCGGGACAGGGGGTCTACGAGCAGTACTTC	CASSPGQGVYEQYF
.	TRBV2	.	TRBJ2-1	TGTGCCAGCAGTGAAGTGCCTCAGGGGCAGTTCTTC	CASSEVPQGQFF